The source of this T cell receptor beta chain is a study of T cells in Graves' hyperthyroidism and ophthalmopathy. V was trimmed by 2 bases and J by 10 bases, leaving 18 bases between them. This CDR3 comprises 14 residues. Germline V CDR1 and CDR2: GTSNPN, SVGIG (reference sequence). Template material for amplifying TCR beta CDR3 regions consisted of RNA transcripts. The HTBI primer set was used in a first-round RT-PCR of the TCR CDR3. TCRdb re-called the multiplex PCR reads with MiXCR, one entry per CDR3 protein. Here the sample spans more than 600,000 distinct CDR3 sequences, 15% to 20% being singletons.

Material for sequencing was blood. The receptor comes from a man aged 18 to 29 with Graves' hyperthyroidism. The chain carries TRBV30 and TRBJ2-1; tentative D call: TRBD2 (5 bases). The CDR3 DNA is TGTGCCTGGAGTAGTGTGCTGGAAGCGGACGAGCAGTTCTTC. It encodes CAWSSVLEADEQFF.